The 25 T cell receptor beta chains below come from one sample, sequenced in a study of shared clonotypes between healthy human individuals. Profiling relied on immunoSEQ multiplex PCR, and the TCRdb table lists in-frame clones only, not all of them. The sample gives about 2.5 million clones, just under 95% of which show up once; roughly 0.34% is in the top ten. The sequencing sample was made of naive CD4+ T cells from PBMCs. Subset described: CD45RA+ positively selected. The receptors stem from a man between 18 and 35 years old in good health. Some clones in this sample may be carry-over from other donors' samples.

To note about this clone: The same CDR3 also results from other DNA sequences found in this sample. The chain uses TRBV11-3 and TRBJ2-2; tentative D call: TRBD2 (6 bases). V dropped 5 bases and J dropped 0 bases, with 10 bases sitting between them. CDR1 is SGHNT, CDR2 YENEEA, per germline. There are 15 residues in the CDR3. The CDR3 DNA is TGTGCCAGCAGCCCGGGACTGGCGAACACCGGGGAGCTGTTTTTT. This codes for CASSPGLANTGELFF.

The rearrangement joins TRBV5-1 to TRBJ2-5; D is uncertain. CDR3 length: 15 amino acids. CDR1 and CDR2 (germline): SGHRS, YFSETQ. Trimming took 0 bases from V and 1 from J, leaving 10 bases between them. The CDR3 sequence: CASSLVAASQETQYF. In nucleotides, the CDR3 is TGCGCCAGCAGCTTGGTTGCGGCATCCCAAGAGACCCAGTACTTC.

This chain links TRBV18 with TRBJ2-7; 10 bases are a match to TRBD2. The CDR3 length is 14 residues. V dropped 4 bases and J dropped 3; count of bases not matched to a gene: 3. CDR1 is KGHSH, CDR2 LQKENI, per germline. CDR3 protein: CASSQGTSDYEQYF. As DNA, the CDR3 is TGTGCCAGCTCACAAGGGACTAGCGACTACGAGCAGTACTTC.

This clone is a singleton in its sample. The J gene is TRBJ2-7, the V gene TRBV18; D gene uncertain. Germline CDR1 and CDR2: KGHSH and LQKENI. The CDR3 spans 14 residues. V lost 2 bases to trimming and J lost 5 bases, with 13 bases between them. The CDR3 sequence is CASSPVLTGHEQYF. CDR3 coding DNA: TGTGCCAGCTCACCAGTATTAACGGGCCACGAGCAGTACTTC.

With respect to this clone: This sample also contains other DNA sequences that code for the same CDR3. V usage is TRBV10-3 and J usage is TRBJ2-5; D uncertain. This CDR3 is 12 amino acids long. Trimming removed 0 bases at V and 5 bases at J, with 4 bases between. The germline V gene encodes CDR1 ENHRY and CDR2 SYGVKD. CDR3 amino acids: CAISESRETQYF. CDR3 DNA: TGTGCCATCAGTGAGTCCCGGGAGACCCAGTACTTC.

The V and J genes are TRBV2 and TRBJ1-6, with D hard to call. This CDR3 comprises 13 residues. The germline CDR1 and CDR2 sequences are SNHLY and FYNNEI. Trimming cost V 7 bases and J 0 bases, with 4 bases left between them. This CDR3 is CASTSSYNSPLHF. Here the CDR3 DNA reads TGTGCCAGCACAAGCTCCTATAATTCACCCCTCCACTTT.

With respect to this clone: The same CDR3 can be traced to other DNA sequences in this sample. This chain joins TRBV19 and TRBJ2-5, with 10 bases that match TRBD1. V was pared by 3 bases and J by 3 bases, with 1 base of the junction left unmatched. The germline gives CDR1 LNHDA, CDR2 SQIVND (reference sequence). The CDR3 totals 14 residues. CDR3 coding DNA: TGTGCCAGTAGTATCGGGACAGGGGAAGAGACCCAGTACTTC. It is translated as CASSIGTGEETQYF.

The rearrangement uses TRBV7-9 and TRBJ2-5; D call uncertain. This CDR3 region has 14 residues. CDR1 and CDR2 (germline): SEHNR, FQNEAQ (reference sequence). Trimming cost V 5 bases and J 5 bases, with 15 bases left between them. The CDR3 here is CASSRAVLRETQYF. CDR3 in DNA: TGTGCCAGCAGCCGGGCAGTTCTCAGGGAGACCCAGTACTTC.

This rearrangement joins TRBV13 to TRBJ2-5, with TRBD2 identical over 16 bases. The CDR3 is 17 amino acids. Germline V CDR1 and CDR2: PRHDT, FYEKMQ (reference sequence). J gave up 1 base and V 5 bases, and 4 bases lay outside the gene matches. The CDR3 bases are TGTGCCAGCAGCGTGGGACTAGCGGGAGGGGGCCAAGAGACCCAGTACTTC. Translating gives CASSVGLAGGGQETQYF.

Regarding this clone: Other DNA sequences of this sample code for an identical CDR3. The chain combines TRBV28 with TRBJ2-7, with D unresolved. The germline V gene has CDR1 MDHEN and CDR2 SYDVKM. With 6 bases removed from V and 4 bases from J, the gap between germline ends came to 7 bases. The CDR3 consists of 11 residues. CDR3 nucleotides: TGTGCCAGCAGCCACAGATACGAGCAGTACTTC. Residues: CASSHRYEQYF.

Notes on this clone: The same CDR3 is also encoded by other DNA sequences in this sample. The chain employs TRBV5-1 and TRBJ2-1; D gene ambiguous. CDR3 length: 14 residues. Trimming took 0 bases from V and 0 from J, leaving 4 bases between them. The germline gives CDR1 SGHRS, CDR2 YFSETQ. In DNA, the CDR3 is TGCGCCAGCAGCTTGGCCGCCTCCTACAATGAGCAGTTCTTC. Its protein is CASSLAASYNEQFF.

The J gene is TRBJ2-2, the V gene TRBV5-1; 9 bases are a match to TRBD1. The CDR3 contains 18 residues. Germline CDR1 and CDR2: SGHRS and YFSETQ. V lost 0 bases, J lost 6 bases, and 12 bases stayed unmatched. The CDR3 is CASSLVHLQGARAGELFF. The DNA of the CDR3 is TGCGCCAGCAGCTTGGTACACTTACAGGGGGCGCGGGCCGGGGAGCTGTTTTTT.

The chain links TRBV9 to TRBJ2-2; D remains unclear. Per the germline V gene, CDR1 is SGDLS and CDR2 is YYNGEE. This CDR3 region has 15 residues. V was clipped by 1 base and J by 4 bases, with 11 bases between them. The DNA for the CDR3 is TGTGCCAGCAGCGTAAGATCAGGTACCACCGGGGAGCTGTTTTTT. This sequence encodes CASSVRSGTTGELFF.

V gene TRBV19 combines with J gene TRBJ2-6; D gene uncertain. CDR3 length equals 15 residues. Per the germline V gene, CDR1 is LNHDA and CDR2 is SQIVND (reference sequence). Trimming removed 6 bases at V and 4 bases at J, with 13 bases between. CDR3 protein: CASRWRSAGANVLTF. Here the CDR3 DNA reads TGTGCCAGTAGGTGGCGTTCGGCCGGGGCCAACGTCCTGACTTTC.

The DNA of the CDR3 is TGTGCCAGCAGCTCCTCAACCGGGACAGGGGATGGCTACACCTTC. This gives the protein CASSSSTGTGDGYTF. The chain joins TRBV5-5 to TRBJ1-2; 10 positions match TRBD1. Trimming took 3 bases from V and 6 from J; bases not matched to a gene: 8. CDR1 is SGHKS, CDR2 YYEKEE, per germline (reference sequence). The length of the CDR3 is 15 residues.

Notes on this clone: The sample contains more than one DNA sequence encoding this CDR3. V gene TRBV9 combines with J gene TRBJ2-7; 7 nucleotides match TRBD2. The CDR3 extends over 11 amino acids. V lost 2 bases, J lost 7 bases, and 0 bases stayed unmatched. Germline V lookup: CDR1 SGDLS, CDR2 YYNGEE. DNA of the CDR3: TGTGCCAGCAGCGTCGGGGGGGAGCAGTACTTC. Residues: CASSVGGEQYF.

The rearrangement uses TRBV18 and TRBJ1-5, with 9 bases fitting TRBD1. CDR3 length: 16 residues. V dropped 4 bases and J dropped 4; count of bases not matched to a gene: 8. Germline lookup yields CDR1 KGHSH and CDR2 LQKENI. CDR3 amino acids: CASSLGTGPTNQPQHF. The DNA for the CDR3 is TGTGCCAGCTCACTGGGGACAGGGCCTACTAATCAGCCCCAGCATTTT.

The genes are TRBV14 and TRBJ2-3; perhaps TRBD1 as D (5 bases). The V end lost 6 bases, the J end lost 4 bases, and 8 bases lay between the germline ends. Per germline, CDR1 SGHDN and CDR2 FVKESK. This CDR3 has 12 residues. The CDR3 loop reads CASSQGPDTQYF. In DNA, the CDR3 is TGTGCCAGCAGTCAGGGCCCAGATACGCAGTATTTT. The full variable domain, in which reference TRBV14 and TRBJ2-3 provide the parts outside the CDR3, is EAGVTQFPSHSVIEKGQTVTLRCDPISGHDNLYWYRRVMGKEIKFLLHFVKESKQDESGMPNNRFLAERTGGTYSTLKVQPAELEDSGVYFCASSQGPDTQYFGPGTRLTVL.

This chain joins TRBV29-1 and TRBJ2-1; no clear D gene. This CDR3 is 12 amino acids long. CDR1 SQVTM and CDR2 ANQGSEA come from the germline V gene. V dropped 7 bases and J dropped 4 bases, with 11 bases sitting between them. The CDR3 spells CSGGNGYNEQFF. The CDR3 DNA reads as TGCAGCGGTGGGAACGGGTACAATGAGCAGTTCTTC.

CDR3: CASSLEGQGFNEQFF. DNA for the CDR3: TGTGCCAGCAGTTTAGAAGGACAGGGTTTTAATGAGCAGTTCTTC. This chain joins TRBV27 and TRBJ2-1; TRBD1 agrees at 8 bases. The V gene's germline CDR1 is MNHEY and CDR2 SMNVEV (reference sequence). Trimming cost V 2 bases and J 7 bases; bases outside gene matches: 7. The CDR3 contains 15 residues.

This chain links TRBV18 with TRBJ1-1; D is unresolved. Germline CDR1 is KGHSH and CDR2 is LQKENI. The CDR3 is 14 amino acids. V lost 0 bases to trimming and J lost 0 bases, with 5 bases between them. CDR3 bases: TGTGCCAGCTCACCACCGAACGTGAACACTGAAGCTTTCTTT. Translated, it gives CASSPPNVNTEAFF. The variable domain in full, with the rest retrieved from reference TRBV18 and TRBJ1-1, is NAGVMQNPRHLVRRRGQEARLRCSPMKGHSHVYWYRQLPEEGLKFMVYLQKENIIDESGMPKERFSAEFPKEGPSILRIQQVVRGDSAAYFCASSPPNVNTEAFFGQGTRLTVV.

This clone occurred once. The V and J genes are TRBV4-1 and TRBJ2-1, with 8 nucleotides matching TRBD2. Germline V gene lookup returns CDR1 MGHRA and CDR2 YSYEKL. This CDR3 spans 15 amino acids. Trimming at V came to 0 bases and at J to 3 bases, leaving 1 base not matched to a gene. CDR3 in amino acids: CASSQDSGVYNEQFF. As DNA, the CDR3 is TGCGCCAGCAGCCAAGATAGCGGGGTCTACAATGAGCAGTTCTTC.

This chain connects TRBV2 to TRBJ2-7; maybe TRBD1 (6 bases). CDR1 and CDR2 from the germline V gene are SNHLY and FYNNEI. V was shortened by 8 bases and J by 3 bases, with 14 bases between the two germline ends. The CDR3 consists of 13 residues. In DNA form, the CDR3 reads TGTGCCAGCGGTAAAGGACAGTTCTACGAGCAGTACTTC. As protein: CASGKGQFYEQYF.

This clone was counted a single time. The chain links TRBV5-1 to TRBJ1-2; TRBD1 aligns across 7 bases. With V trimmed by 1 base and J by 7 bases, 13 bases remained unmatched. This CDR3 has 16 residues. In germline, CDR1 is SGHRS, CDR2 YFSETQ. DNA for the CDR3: TGCGCCAGCAGCTTGTTCGTGGGACAGAGCACTTCTGGCTACACCTTC. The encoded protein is CASSLFVGQSTSGYTF.

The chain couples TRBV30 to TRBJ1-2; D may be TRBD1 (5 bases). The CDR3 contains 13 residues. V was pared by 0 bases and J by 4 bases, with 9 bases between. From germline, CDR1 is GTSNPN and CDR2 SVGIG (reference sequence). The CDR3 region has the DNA TGTGCCTGGAGTGTTGCAGGGTCCTATGGCTACACCTTC. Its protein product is CAWSVAGSYGYTF.